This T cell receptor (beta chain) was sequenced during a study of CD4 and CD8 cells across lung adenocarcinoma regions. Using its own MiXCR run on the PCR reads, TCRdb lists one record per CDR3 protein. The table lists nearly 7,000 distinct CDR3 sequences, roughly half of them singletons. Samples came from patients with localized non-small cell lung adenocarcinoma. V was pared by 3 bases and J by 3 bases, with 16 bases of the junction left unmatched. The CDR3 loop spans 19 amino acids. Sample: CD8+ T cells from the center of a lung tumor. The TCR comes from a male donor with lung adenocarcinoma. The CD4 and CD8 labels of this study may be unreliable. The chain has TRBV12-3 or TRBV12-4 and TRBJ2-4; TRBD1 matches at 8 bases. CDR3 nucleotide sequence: TGTGCCAGCAGTTTTAGGGGACTCCCCACAGGGGGTGACAAAAACATTCAGTACTTC. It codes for CASSFRGLPTGGDKNIQYF.